A selection of T cell receptor beta chains follows, all from one sample in a study of T cell responses to AZD1222 COVID-19 vaccine. Some clones are missing from TCRdb's copy, which holds only in-frame ones; the method was immunoSEQ multiplex PCR. The repertoire has more than 85,000 clones, about 85% of them found once; the top ten carry 5.2%. This sample comprised peripheral blood, obtained on day 0 of AZD1222 vaccination. The receptors shown here come from an adult in good health. CDR3s include the opening cysteine and the closing phenylalanine or tryptophan. The order of the fields is J gene, V gene, CDR3 protein.

j_call: TRBJ1-4; v_call: TRBV18; cdr3_aa: CASSPFQAGGNEKLFF
j_call: TRBJ2-7; v_call: TRBV5-1; cdr3_aa: CASSTDPGPEYF
j_call: TRBJ2-5; v_call: TRBV11-2; cdr3_aa: CACRGGQGAEETQYF
j_call: TRBJ1-1; v_call: TRBV18; cdr3_aa: CASSPRQGQGGKAFF
j_call: TRBJ1-4; v_call: TRBV7-9; cdr3_aa: CASSLAGTNEKLFF
j_call: TRBJ2-5; v_call: TRBV6-2/TRBV6-3; cdr3_aa: CASSSLWSNQETQYF
j_call: TRBJ1-3; v_call: TRBV30; cdr3_aa: CAWSRDRARSSGNTIYF
j_call: TRBJ1-2; v_call: TRBV29-1; cdr3_aa: CSVEGQGDANVGYTF
j_call: TRBJ2-6; v_call: TRBV3-1/TRBV3-2; cdr3_aa: CASSQLSGRATTGANVLTF
j_call: TRBJ2-1; v_call: TRBV28; cdr3_aa: CASREVDEQFF
j_call: TRBJ2-1; v_call: TRBV9; cdr3_aa: CASSVALSSYNEQFF
j_call: TRBJ1-1; v_call: TRBV7-2; cdr3_aa: CASSFSPDMNTEAFF
j_call: TRBJ2-1; v_call: TRBV24-1; cdr3_aa: CATSDGQGGAYNEQFF
j_call: TRBJ2-3; v_call: TRBV6-5; cdr3_aa: CASSYFGGATDTQYF
j_call: TRBJ2-5; v_call: TRBV6-5; cdr3_aa: CASSSFTRSETQYF
j_call: TRBJ1-2; v_call: TRBV2; cdr3_aa: CASSEEGGGYYGYTF
j_call: TRBJ2-7; v_call: TRBV6-2/TRBV6-3; cdr3_aa: CASSSHYKGSSYEQYF